This entry describes one T cell receptor (beta chain). This sample was taken from a study of blood T cell repertoires in COVID-19. Background on the study: From the United States, Italy and Spain came samples of acute and convalescent COVID-19. Sources were T cells, B-cell-depleted T cells, or PBMCs; the material itself was cDNA or gDNA.

In the original workflow: Nucleated cell counts were estimated from reference gene primer amplification. The protocol was immunoSEQ multiplex PCR, while the TCRdb copy is restricted to in-frame clones and leaves out a portion. That table furnishes V, J and clone size, whereas the DNA furnished D and trimming. Among 150,000 to 250,000 clones listed, almost 85% were seen once. CDR1 is SGHTA and CDR2 is FQGNSA in the germline V gene. The V end lost 3 bases, the J end lost 2 bases, and 11 bases lay between the germline ends. CDR3 length equals 15 residues. The sequenced sample consisted of peripheral blood. The genes are TRBV7-2 and TRBJ1-5; tentatively, D is TRBD1 (5 bases). This TCR was sampled from a human donor with acute or convalescent COVID-19. The donor label of this sample is uncertain. Here the CDR3 DNA reads TGTGCCAGCAGCTTGGGGGGTATCGGCAATCAGCCCCAGCATTTT. This encodes CASSLGGIGNQPQHF.